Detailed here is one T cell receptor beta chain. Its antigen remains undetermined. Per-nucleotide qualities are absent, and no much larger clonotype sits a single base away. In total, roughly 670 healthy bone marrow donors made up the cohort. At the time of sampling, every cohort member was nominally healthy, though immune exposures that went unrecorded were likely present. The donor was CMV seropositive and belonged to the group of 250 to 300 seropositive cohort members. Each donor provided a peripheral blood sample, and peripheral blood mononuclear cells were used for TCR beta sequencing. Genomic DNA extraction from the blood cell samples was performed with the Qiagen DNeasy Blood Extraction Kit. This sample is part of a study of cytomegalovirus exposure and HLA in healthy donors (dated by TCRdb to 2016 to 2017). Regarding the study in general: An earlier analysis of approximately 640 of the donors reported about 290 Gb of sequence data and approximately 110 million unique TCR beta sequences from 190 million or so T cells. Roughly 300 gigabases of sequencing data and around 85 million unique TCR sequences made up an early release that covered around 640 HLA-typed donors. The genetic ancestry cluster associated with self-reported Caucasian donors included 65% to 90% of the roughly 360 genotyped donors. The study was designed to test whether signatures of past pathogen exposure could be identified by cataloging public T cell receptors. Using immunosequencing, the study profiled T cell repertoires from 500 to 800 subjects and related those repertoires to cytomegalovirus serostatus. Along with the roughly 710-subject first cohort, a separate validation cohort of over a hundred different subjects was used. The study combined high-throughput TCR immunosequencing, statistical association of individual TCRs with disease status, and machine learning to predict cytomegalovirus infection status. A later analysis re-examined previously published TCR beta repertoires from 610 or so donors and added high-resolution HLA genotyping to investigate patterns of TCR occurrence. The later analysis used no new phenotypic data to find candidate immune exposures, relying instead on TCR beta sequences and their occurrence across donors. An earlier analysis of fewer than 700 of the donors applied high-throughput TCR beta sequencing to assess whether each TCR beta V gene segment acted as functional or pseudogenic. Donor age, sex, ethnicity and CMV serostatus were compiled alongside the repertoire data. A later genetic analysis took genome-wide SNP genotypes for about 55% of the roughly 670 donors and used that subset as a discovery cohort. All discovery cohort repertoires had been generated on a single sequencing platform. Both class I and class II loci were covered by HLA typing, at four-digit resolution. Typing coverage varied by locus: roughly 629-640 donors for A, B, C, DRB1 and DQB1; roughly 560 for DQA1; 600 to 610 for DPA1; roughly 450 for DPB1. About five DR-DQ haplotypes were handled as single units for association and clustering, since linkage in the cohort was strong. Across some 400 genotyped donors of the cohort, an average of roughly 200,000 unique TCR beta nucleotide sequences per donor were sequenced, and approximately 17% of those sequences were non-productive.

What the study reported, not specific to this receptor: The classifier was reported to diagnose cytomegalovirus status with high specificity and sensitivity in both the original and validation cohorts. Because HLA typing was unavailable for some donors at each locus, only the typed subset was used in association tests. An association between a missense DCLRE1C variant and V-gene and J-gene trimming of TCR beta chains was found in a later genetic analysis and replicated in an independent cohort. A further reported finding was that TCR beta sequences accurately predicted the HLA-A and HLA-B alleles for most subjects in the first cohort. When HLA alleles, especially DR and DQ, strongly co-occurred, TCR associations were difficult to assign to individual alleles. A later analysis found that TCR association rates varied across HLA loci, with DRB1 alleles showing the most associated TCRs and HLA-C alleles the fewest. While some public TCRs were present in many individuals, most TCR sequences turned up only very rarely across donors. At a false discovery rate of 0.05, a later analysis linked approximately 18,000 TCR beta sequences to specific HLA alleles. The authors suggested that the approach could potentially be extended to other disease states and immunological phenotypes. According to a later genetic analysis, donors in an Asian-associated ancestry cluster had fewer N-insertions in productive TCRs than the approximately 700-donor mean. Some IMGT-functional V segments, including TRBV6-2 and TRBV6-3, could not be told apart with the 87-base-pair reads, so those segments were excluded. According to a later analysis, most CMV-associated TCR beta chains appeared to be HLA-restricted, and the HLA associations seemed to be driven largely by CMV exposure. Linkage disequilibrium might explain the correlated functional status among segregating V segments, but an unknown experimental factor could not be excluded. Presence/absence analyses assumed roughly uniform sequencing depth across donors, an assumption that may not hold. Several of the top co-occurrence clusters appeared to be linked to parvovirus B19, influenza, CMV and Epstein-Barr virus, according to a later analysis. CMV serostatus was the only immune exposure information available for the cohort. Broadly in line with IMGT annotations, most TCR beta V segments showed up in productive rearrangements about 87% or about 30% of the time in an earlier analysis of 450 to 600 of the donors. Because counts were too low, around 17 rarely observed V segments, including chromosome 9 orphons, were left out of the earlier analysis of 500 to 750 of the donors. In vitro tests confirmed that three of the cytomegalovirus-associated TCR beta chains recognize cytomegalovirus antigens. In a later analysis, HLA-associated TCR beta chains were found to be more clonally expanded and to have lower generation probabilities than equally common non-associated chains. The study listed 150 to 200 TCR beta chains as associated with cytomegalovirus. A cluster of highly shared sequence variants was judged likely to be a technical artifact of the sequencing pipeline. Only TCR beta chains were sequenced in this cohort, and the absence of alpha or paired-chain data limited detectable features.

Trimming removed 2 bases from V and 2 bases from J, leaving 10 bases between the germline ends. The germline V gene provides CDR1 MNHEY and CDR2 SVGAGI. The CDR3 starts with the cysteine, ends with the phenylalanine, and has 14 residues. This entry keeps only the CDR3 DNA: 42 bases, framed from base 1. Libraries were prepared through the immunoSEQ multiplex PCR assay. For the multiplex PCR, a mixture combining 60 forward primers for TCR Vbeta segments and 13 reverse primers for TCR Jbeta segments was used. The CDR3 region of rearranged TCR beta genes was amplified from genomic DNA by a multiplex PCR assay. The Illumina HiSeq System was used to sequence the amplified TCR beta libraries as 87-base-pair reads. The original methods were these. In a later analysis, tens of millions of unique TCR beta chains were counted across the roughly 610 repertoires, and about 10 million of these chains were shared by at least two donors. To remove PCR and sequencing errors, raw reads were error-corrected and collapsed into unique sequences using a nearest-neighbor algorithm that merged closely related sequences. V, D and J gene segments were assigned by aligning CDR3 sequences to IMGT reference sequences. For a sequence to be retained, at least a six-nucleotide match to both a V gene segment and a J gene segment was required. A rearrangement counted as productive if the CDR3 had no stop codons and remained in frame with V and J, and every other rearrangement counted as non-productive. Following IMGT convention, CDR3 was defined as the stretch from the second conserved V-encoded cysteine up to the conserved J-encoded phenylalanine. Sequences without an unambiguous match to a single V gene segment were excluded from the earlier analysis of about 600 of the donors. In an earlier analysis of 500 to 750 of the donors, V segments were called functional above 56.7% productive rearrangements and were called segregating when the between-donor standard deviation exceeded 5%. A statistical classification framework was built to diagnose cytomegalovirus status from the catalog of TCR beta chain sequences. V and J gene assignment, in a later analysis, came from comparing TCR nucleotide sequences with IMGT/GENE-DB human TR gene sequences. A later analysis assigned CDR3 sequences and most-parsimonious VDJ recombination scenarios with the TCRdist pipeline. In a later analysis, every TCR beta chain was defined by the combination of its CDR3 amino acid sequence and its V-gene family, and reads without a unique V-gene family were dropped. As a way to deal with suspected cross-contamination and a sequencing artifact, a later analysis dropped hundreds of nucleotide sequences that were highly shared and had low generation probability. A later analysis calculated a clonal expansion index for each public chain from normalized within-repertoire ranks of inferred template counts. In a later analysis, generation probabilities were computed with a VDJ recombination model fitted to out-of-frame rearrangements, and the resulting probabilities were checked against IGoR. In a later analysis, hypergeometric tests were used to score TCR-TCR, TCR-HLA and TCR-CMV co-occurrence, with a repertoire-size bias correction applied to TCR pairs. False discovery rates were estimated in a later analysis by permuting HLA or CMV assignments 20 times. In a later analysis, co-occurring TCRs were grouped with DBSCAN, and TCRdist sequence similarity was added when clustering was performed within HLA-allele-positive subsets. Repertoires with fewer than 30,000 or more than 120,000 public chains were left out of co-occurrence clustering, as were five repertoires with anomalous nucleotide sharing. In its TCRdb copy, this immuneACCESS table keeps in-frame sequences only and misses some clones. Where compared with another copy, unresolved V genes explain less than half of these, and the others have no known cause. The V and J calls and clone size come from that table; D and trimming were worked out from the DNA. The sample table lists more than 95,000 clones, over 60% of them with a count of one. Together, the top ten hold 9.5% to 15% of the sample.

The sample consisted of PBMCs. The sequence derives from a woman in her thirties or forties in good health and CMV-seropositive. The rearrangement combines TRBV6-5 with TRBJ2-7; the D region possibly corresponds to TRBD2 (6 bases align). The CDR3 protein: CASSYGTGTYEQYF. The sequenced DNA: TGTGCCAGCAGTTACGGGACTGGAACCTACGAGCAGTACTTC.